A selection of T cell receptor beta chains follows, all from one sample in a study of T cells expressing NK-cell markers. One entry per CDR3 protein, without DNA, is what TCRdb gives after re-calling the 5' RACE reads. The table for this sample gives 350,000 to 450,000 distinct CDR3 sequences. The sequenced sample was blood T cells: a sorted CD56 or NKG2C T cell subset, CD4+ or CD8+ T cells, or bulk PBMC T cells (not recorded which). The receptors were sampled from a man between 18 and 69 years old in good health. CDR3s include the opening cysteine and the closing phenylalanine or tryptophan. Fields, in order: CDR3 protein, V gene, J gene.

CDR3 protein: CASSLGTGRSGANVLTF
V gene: TRBV7-8
J gene: TRBJ2-6

CDR3 protein: CASSFSGNMNTEAFF
V gene: TRBV28
J gene: TRBJ1-1

CDR3 protein: CASSFQGINIQYF
V gene: TRBV5-6
J gene: TRBJ2-4

CDR3 protein: CASSRRNRYEQYF
V gene: TRBV25-1
J gene: TRBJ2-7

CDR3 protein: CASSSNLGTLETQYF
V gene: TRBV12-3/TRBV12-4
J gene: TRBJ2-5

CDR3 protein: CASPGDRLREKLFF
V gene: TRBV21-1
J gene: TRBJ1-4

CDR3 protein: CASSLGTDPEAFF
V gene: TRBV28
J gene: TRBJ1-1

CDR3 protein: CASSYGGEKLFF
V gene: TRBV28
J gene: TRBJ1-4

CDR3 protein: CASSPTRGLSYNEQFF
V gene: TRBV7-7
J gene: TRBJ2-1

CDR3 protein: CASSLGWVEDSPLHF
V gene: TRBV5-1
J gene: TRBJ1-6

CDR3 protein: CASRKQGPYEQYF
V gene: TRBV2
J gene: TRBJ2-7

CDR3 protein: CANNGVLKVHEQYF
V gene: TRBV12-3/TRBV12-4
J gene: TRBJ2-7

CDR3 protein: CASSQSGRVSYNEQFF
V gene: TRBV16
J gene: TRBJ2-1

CDR3 protein: CASSLSPVETQYF
V gene: TRBV5-6
J gene: TRBJ2-5

CDR3 protein: CSAPRLAGGNYNEQFF
V gene: TRBV20-1
J gene: TRBJ2-1

CDR3 protein: CATSREPQGGYEQYF
V gene: TRBV15
J gene: TRBJ2-7

CDR3 protein: CASSSMGLGRQETQYF
V gene: TRBV6-5
J gene: TRBJ2-5

CDR3 protein: CSTRQNTEAFF
V gene: TRBV29-1
J gene: TRBJ1-1

CDR3 protein: CASKLDRTQETQYF
V gene: TRBV2
J gene: TRBJ2-5

CDR3 protein: CASSQASNRDYQKLFF
V gene: TRBV4-1
J gene: TRBJ1-4

CDR3 protein: CASSNGWGLQYNEQFF
V gene: TRBV5-1
J gene: TRBJ2-1

CDR3 protein: CASSLVSTGTYGYTF
V gene: TRBV5-5
J gene: TRBJ1-2

CDR3 protein: CSAGPPAFKNIQYF
V gene: TRBV20-1
J gene: TRBJ2-4